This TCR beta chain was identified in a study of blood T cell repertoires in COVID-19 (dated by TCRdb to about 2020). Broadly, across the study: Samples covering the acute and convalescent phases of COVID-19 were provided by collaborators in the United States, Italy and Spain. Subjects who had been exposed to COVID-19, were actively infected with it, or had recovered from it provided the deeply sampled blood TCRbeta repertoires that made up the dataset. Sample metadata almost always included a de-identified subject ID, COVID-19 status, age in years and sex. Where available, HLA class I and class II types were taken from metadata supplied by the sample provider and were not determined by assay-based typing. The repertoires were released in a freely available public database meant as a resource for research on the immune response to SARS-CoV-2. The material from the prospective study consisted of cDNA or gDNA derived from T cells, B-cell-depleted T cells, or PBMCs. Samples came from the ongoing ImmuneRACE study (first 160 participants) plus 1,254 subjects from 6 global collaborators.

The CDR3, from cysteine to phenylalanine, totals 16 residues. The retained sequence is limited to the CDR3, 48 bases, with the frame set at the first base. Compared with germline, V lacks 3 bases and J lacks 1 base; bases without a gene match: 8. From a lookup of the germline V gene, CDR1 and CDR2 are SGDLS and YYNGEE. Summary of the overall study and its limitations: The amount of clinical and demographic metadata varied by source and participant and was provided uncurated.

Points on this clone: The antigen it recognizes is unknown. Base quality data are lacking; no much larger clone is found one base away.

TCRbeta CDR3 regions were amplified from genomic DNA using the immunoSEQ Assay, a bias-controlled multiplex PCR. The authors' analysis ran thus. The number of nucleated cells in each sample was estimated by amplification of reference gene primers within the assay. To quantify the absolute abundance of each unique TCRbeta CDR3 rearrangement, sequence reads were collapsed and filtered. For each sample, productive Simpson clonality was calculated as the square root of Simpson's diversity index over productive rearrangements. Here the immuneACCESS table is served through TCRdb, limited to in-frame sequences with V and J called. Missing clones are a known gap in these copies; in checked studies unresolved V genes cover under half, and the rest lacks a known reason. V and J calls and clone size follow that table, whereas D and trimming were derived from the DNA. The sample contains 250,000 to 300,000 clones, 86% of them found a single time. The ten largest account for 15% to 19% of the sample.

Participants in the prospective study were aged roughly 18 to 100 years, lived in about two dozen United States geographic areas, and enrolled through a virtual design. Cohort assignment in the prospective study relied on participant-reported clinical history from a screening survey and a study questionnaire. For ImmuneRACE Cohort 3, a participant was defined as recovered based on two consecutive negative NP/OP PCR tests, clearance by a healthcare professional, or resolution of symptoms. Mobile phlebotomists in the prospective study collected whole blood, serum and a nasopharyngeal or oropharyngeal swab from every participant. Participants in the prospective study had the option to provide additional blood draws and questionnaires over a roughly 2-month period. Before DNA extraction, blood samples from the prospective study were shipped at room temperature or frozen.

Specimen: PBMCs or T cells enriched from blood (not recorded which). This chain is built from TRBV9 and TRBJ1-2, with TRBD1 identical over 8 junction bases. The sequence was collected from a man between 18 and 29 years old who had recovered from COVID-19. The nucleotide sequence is TGTGCCAGCAGCGCAGACTACGGACAGGGTAACTATGGCTACACCTTC. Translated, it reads CASSADYGQGNYGYTF.